This T cell receptor (beta chain) emerged from a study of CD8+CD57+ T cells in acquired aplastic anemia. At the level of the study: Sorted CD4+ and CD8+ cells gave a mean 3.2 ug DNA, range roughly 0.2 to 27.4 ug. Study-wide points: Patients and controls had in common twenty-nine CD8+ CDR3 sequences.

Germline CDR1 reads MNHEY; CDR2 reads SVGAGI. There are 17 residues in the CDR3. V gave up 5 bases and J gave up 3 bases; unmatched junction bases: 15. Patients chosen for sequencing had CD8+CD57+ cells that had expanded, as shown by flow cytometry. The patients, all of them, had severe acquired aplastic anemia. Patients were untreated when blood was sampled. In regard to this clonotype: Its antigen is as yet unknown.

CDR3 and TCR beta VDJ profiling relied on genomic DNA as the template. TCRdb fed the reads into MiXCR, producing one record per CDR3 protein. The table lists about 240,000 distinct CDR3 sequences, around 45% of them singletons. The TCR sequence derives from a human donor with aplastic anemia. The chain uses TRBV6-5 and TRBJ2-5; TRBD1 matches 7 bases. Material: sorted CD4+, CD8+, or CD8+CD57+ T cells (not recorded which) from PBMCs. The CDR3 protein is CASSKLWTGPREETQYF. The DNA for the CDR3 is TGTGCCAGCAGTAAACTATGGACAGGCCCCCGTGAAGAGACCCAGTACTTC.